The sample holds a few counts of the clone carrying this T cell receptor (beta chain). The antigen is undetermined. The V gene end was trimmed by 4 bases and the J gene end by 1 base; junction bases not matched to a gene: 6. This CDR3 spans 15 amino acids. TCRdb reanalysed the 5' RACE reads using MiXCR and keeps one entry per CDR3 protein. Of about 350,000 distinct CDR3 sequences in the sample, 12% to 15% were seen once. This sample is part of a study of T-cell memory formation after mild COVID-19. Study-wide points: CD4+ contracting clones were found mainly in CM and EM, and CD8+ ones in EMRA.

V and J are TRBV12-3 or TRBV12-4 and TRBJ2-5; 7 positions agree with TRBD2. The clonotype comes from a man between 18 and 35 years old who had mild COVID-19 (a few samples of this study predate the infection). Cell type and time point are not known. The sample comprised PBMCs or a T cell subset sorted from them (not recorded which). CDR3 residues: CASSSASGLQETQYF. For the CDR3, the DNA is TGTGCCAGCAGTTCGGCTAGCGGACTCCAAGAGACCCAGTACTTC.